These 6 T cell receptor beta chains came from one sample sequenced in a study of blood T cell repertoires in COVID-19. The assay was immunoSEQ multiplex PCR, and TCRdb's table has in-frame clones only and misses some. The sample includes about 130,000 clones, around 80% seen only once; the top ten take 12%. Material for sequencing was peripheral blood. The source of these receptors is a woman aged 60 to 75 with acute or convalescent COVID-19.

This clone was counted a single time. The CDR3 here is CASSLGQSTGELFF. In nucleotides, the CDR3 is TGCGCCAGCAGCTTAGGACAGAGCACCGGGGAGCTGTTTTTT. The J gene is TRBJ2-2, the V gene TRBV5-1, with a possible D match to TRBD1 (6 bases). This CDR3 region has 14 residues. CDR1 SGHRS and CDR2 YFSETQ come from the germline V gene. V shed 2 bases and J shed 4 bases, with 9 bases lying between them.

The rearrangement uses TRBV7-9 and TRBJ1-1, with D hard to call. CDR1 and CDR2 (germline): SEHNR, FQNEAQ (reference sequence). V lost 1 base, J lost 0 bases, and 9 bases lay in between. CDR3 length equals 15 residues. In DNA, the CDR3 is TGTGCCAGCAGCTTAGGGGCTATTATGAACACTGAAGCTTTCTTT. It encodes CASSLGAIMNTEAFF.

The chain combines TRBV4-2 with TRBJ1-1; TRBD1 matches 7 bases. Germline CDR1 and CDR2: LGHNA and YNFKEQ. CDR3 length: 17 residues. The trim removed 1 base at V and 0 bases at J, leaving 8 bases unmatched. CDR3 in DNA: TGTGCCAGCAGCCAAGGATACAGGGGCGCGGTGAACACTGAAGCTTTCTTT. This codes for CASSQGYRGAVNTEAFF.

This clone was picked up a small number of times. In DNA, the CDR3 is TGCAGCGTTGTTAGGACAGGGGCCCAAAATGGCTACACCTTC. As protein: CSVVRTGAQNGYTF. The chain uses TRBV29-1 and TRBJ1-2; 9 bases agree with TRBD1. This CDR3 is built from 14 residues. V lost 4 bases and J lost 6; bases outside the gene matches: 9. Germline CDR1 and CDR2: SQVTM and ANQGSEA.

The chain has TRBV3-1 (or the pseudogene TRBV3-2) and TRBJ1-3; D not certain. CDR1 is LGHDT and CDR2 is YNNKEL in the germline V gene (reference sequence). The V gene lost 8 bases and the J gene lost 0 bases, with 14 bases spanning the gap. This CDR3 region has 15 residues. The CDR3 sequence is CASAYSLFSGNTIYF. The CDR3 DNA follows: TGTGCCAGCGCGTACAGCCTTTTCTCTGGAAACACCATATATTTT.

The chain couples TRBV5-1 to TRBJ2-1; no firm D call. Germline loops: CDR1 SGHRS, CDR2 YFSETQ. The V end was cut by 0 bases, the J end by 10 bases, with 11 bases between. This CDR3 region has 13 residues. DNA of the CDR3: TGCGCCAGCAGCTTGGCCCCAAGGCGGGAGCAGTTCTTC. Its translation is CASSLAPRREQFF.